Below are 32 T cell receptor beta chains sequenced from a single sample in a study of memory CD4+ T cells and cytomegalovirus serostatus. The table came from immunoSEQ multiplex PCR; TCRdb's copy has only in-frame clones and leaves some out. The sample contains 61,000 or so clones, about three quarters of which appear only once. The sort gate was single viable CD3+CD4+CD8-CD45RO+ cells for memory CD4+ T cells. Sequencing used memory CD4+ T cells from blood. The receptors were gathered from an adult in good health and CMV-seronegative. Some clones in this sample may be carry-over from other donors' samples.

In its sample, this clone was seen a few times. The chain has TRBV7-2 and TRBJ2-2; D possibly corresponds to TRBD2 (5 bases). CDR3 size: 15 residues. Per germline, CDR1 SGHTA and CDR2 FQGNSA. Between the trimmed V and J ends, which lost 2 bases and 5 bases, there was a span of 12 bases. In DNA form, the CDR3 reads TGTGCCAGCAGCTTAAATGGGGAGATTACCGGGGAGCTGTTTTTT. Its translation is CASSLNGEITGELFF.

This chain joins TRBV7-9 and TRBJ1-5; maybe TRBD1 (5 bases). The CDR3 runs 16 residues. Germline assignment: CDR1 SEHNR and CDR2 FQNEAQ (reference sequence). The V and J ends lost 3 bases and 11 bases respectively, with 23 bases between them. DNA of the CDR3: TGTGCCAGCAGCTTCGGAACTGGGCAGGGATATGGGTCCCAGCATTTT. Protein product: CASSFGTGQGYGSQHF.

This rearrangement joins TRBV19 to TRBJ1-1; possibly TRBD1 for D (5 bases). V lost 6 bases and J 1 base, leaving 21 bases between the germline ends. Germline V gives CDR1 LNHDA, CDR2 SQIVND (reference sequence). This CDR3 comprises 17 residues. The CDR3 DNA follows: TGTGCCAGTAGGGAGGGGACGCAGGCTCTTTCGAACACTGAAGCTTTCTTT. It encodes CASREGTQALSNTEAFF.

This clone was seen a single time. The chain is built from TRBV4-1 and TRBJ1-2; TRBD1 matches at 10 bases. This CDR3 region has 18 residues. Germline CDR1 MGHRA, CDR2 YSYEKL. V lost 3 bases and J lost 8; bases outside the gene matches: 18. The CDR3, as DNA: TGCGCCAGCAGCCAGGTGGGACAGGGGATGTCGGCCTGGTTAGGCTACACCTTC. This codes for CASSQVGQGMSAWLGYTF.

The chain is built from TRBV6-1 and TRBJ2-7, with TRBD2 as a possible D gene (5 bases). The CDR3 has 15 residues. From germline, CDR1 is MNHNS and CDR2 SASEGT. The V end lost 6 bases, the J end lost 3 bases, and 18 bases lay between the germline ends. CDR3 in amino acids: CASSGGSYPSYEQYF. The CDR3 DNA reads TGTGCCAGCAGCGGCGGGTCCTACCCTAGCTACGAGCAGTACTTC.

The chain couples TRBV30 to TRBJ1-4; 8 bases are a match to TRBD1. Germline lookup yields CDR1 GTSNPN and CDR2 SVGIG (reference sequence). V was clipped by 0 bases and J by 4 bases; unmatched bases: 16. This CDR3 has 19 residues. This CDR3 reads CAWSVSRAGQGAVNEKLFF. The DNA of the CDR3 is TGTGCCTGGAGTGTCAGCAGGGCAGGGCAGGGGGCTGTTAATGAAAAACTGTTTTTT.

The chain has TRBV15 and TRBJ2-5; D might be TRBD1 or TRBD2, each matching 5 bases. CDR3 length equals 16 residues. The V end was cut by 2 bases, the J end by 5 bases, with 18 bases between. Germline CDR1 is LNHNV and CDR2 is YYDKDF (reference sequence). CDR3 nucleotides: TGTGCCACCAGCAGATCCCCCGGGACCCTGGGGGAGACCCAGTACTTC. It codes for CATSRSPGTLGETQYF.

The V gene is TRBV4-2, the J gene TRBJ2-3; tentative D call: TRBD2 (6 bases). Trimming stripped 5 bases from V and 0 bases from J, with 9 bases between. This CDR3 contains 14 residues. Per germline, CDR1 LGHNA and CDR2 YNFKEQ. CDR3: CASSEGTSTDTQYF. As DNA, the CDR3 is TGTGCCAGCAGCGAAGGGACTAGCACAGATACGCAGTATTTT.

This clone has only one observation. The J gene is TRBJ1-5, the V gene TRBV4-1; D is undetermined. CDR3 length: 16 residues. The germline CDR1 and CDR2 sequences are MGHRA and YSYEKL. With 0 bases removed from V and 3 bases from J, the gap between germline ends came to 12 bases. The CDR3 region is CASSQDAFGDNQPQHF. In DNA, the CDR3 is TGCGCCAGCAGCCAAGATGCGTTCGGGGACAATCAGCCCCAGCATTTT.

This clone was seen a handful of times. CDR3 DNA: TGTGCCTGGGGCTCGCCGGCCGGATTAATGGGGATACTGTTTTTT. The encoded protein is CAWGSPAGLMGILFF. The rearrangement uses TRBV30 and TRBJ1-4; D is unclear. Trimming left V 5 bases short and J 13 bases short, with 26 bases between. Per the germline V gene, CDR1 is GTSNPN and CDR2 is SVGIG (reference sequence). The CDR3 sequence is 15 residues long.

The CDR3 reads CASSLSGGAGELFF. The CDR3, as DNA: TGTGCCAGCAGCTTATCCGGGGGTGCCGGGGAGCTGTTTTTT. The chain combines TRBV7-3 with TRBJ2-2; D possibly corresponds to TRBD2 (6 bases). Trimming shortened V by 2 bases and J by 6 bases, and 10 bases separated the two germline ends. Germline loops: CDR1 SGHTA, CDR2 FQGTGA. The CDR3 is made up of 14 amino acids.

The V and J genes are TRBV28 and TRBJ1-1, with TRBD1 matching over 8 bases. CDR1 is MDHEN and CDR2 is SYDVKM in the germline V gene. The CDR3 runs to 17 residues. J gave up 0 bases and V 9 bases, and 15 bases lay outside the gene matches. CDR3 region: CASFSRGRGIMNTEAFF. The CDR3 DNA follows: TGTGCCAGTTTCAGCAGGGGGCGTGGGATCATGAACACTGAAGCTTTCTTT.

This rearrangement joins TRBV2 to TRBJ2-1; TRBD2 agrees at 8 bases. With V trimmed by 7 bases and J by 1 base, 9 bases remained unmatched. The CDR3 has 16 residues. CDR1 and CDR2 from the germline V gene are SNHLY and FYNNEI. CDR3 in DNA: TGTGCCAGCATACGTATCGGGGGGGCATCCTACAATGAGCAGTTCTTC. Its translation is CASIRIGGASYNEQFF.

J is TRBJ2-3 and V is TRBV28; tentatively, D is TRBD1 or TRBD2 (6 bases each). The V gene's germline CDR1 is MDHEN and CDR2 SYDVKM. V lost 7 bases and J lost 3, with 11 bases in between. This CDR3 has 13 amino acids. CDR3 sequence reads: CASMGGYTDTQYF. Written as DNA, the CDR3 is TGTGCCAGCATGGGGGGCTATACAGATACGCAGTATTTT.

The chain has TRBV28 and TRBJ1-2, with D possibly being TRBD1 (5 bases). CDR3 length: 12 residues. In germline, CDR1 is MDHEN, CDR2 SYDVKM. Trimming stripped 6 bases from V and 4 bases from J, with 9 bases between. The CDR3 nucleotides read TGTGCCAGCAGCCGGGGCGCCTATGGCTACACCTTC. Protein sequence: CASSRGAYGYTF.

The chain joins TRBV4-3 to TRBJ2-5, with D perhaps matching TRBD1 (5 bases). Germline values: CDR1 LGHNA, CDR2 YSLEER. The CDR3 totals 16 residues. The V end lost 1 base, the J end lost 5 bases, and 17 bases lay between the germline ends. This CDR3 is CASSQGAVGRGETQYF. The CDR3 region has the DNA TGCGCCAGCAGCCAAGGGGCGGTGGGGCGTGGGGAGACCCAGTACTTC.

The genes are TRBV4-1 and TRBJ1-5, with D unresolved. V lost 0 bases and J 5 bases, leaving 11 bases between the germline ends. Germline CDR1 and CDR2: MGHRA and YSYEKL. CDR3 length: 15 amino acids. CDR3 coding DNA: TGCGCCAGCAGCCAAGAAATATACGGGGATCAGCCCCAGCATTTT. Encoded protein: CASSQEIYGDQPQHF.

To note about this clone: Other DNA sequences in the sample encode the same CDR3. V and J are TRBV19 and TRBJ2-5, with D unresolved. Germline CDR1 and CDR2: LNHDA and SQIVND (reference sequence). V lost 0 bases and J 5 bases, leaving 4 bases between the germline ends. This CDR3 contains 12 residues. CDR3 loop: CASSIDRETQYF. CDR3 nucleotide sequence: TGTGCCAGTAGTATAGATAGGGAGACCCAGTACTTC.

The J gene is TRBJ1-2, the V gene TRBV14; 9 nucleotides agree with TRBD1. The germline V gene has CDR1 SGHDN and CDR2 FVKESK. The CDR3 runs 17 residues. V lost 4 bases, J lost 4 bases, and 13 bases stayed unmatched. The CDR3 sequence: CASSRGTGSTLGYGYTF. CDR3 DNA sequence: TGTGCCAGCAGCCGCGGGACAGGGTCTACCCTTGGCTATGGCTACACCTTC.

The gene calls are TRBV30 and TRBJ1-1, with 8 bases that match TRBD1. The length of the CDR3 is 13 residues. Germline loops: CDR1 GTSNPN, CDR2 SVGIG (reference sequence). V lost 7 bases and J lost 1; bases outside the gene matches: 5. CDR3 in DNA: TGTGCCTCTAAGGGACAGGAGAACACTGAAGCTTTCTTT. Its protein product is CASKGQENTEAFF.

This clone was observed a few times. The chain joins TRBV4-1 to TRBJ1-1; the D gene is possibly TRBD1 (5 bases). The CDR3 is made up of 15 amino acids. Germline V CDR1 and CDR2: MGHRA, YSYEKL. Trimming removed 6 bases from V and 8 bases from J, with 22 bases in between. This chain's CDR3 is CASRITGRTSVEAFF. For the CDR3, the DNA is TGCGCCAGCAGAATTACGGGACGAACCTCCGTGGAAGCTTTCTTT.

The chain carries TRBV6-1 and TRBJ1-1; TRBD1 might be the D (6 bases). The CDR3 has 14 amino acids. V lost 6 bases to trimming and J lost 6 bases, with 17 bases between them. The germline V gene has CDR1 MNHNS and CDR2 SASEGT. CDR3 nucleotides: TGTGCCAGCAGGGGGGGCGCACGGGTCGCTGAAGCTTTCTTT. Translating gives CASRGGARVAEAFF.

This chain connects TRBV30 to TRBJ2-3; 8 positions agree with TRBD2. The germline CDR1 and CDR2 sequences are GTSNPN and SVGIG (reference sequence). Unmatched junction bases numbered 14, after V lost 0 bases and J lost 6 bases. CDR3 length equals 17 residues. The CDR3 region is CAWSVGSWQRGKDTQYF. DNA for the CDR3: TGTGCCTGGAGTGTAGGTTCGTGGCAGCGGGGGAAGGATACGCAGTATTTT.

The chain carries TRBV6-4 and TRBJ2-3; tentatively, D is TRBD1 or TRBD2 (5 bases each). The V end lost 4 bases, the J end lost 2 bases, and 13 bases lay between the germline ends. The V gene's germline CDR1 is MRHNA and CDR2 SNTAGT. The CDR3 spans 15 residues. This CDR3 is CASSVFGANTDTQYF. CDR3 coding DNA: TGTGCCAGCAGTGTGTTCGGGGCGAACACAGATACGCAGTATTTT.

This chain uses TRBV15 with TRBJ2-1, with 7 bases identical to TRBD1. The ends lost 2 bases at V and 0 bases at J; junction bases unmatched: 10. Germline values: CDR1 LNHNV, CDR2 YYDKDF (reference sequence). The CDR3 runs 18 residues. CDR3 region: CATSRYLGGSSSYNEQFF. CDR3 nucleotide sequence: TGTGCCACCAGCAGATACTTAGGGGGCTCGAGCTCCTACAATGAGCAGTTCTTC.

The rearrangement links TRBV28 to TRBJ2-7; weak D call: TRBD1 (6 bases). The CDR3 is made up of 14 amino acids. The V gene's germline CDR1 is MDHEN and CDR2 SYDVKM. V was shortened by 7 bases and J by 2 bases, with 15 bases between the two germline ends. The DNA for the CDR3 is TGTGCCAGCAAAGGTCACGGACAGACCTACGAGCAGTACTTC. It yields the protein CASKGHGQTYEQYF.

The chain couples TRBV28 to TRBJ1-1; possibly TRBD1 for D (6 bases). Germline-derived CDR1 and CDR2 are MDHEN and SYDVKM. V was trimmed by 2 bases and J by 4 bases, leaving 14 bases between them. The CDR3 extends over 15 amino acids. The CDR3 reads CASSLTRGVSTEAFF. In nucleotides, the CDR3 is TGTGCCAGCAGTTTAACCAGGGGTGTTAGCACTGAAGCTTTCTTT.

The chain is built from TRBV19 and TRBJ1-3, with D perhaps matching TRBD1 (5 bases). The V and J ends lost 5 bases and 3 bases respectively, with 23 bases between them. This CDR3 region has 18 residues. Germline V lookup: CDR1 LNHDA, CDR2 SQIVND (reference sequence). CDR3 DNA: TGTGCCAGTAGTGAAACCGGGACGGGAGTCTTCGGTGGAAACACCATATATTTT. This codes for CASSETGTGVFGGNTIYF.

V and J are TRBV7-2 and TRBJ1-6, with 10 bases fitting TRBD1. The V and J ends lost 3 bases and 7 bases, in that order; junction bases with no gene match: 9. Looked up from germline, CDR1 is SGHTA and CDR2 is FQGNSA. This CDR3 is 17 amino acids long. The CDR3 reads CASSFHRGTGENSPLHF. The CDR3 bases are TGTGCCAGCAGCTTTCATCGCGGGACAGGGGAAAATTCACCCCTCCACTTT.

The chain carries TRBV28 and TRBJ2-2; no reliable D call. Germline V gene lookup returns CDR1 MDHEN and CDR2 SYDVKM. With 8 bases removed from V and 6 bases from J, the gap between germline ends came to 10 bases. The CDR3 totals 12 residues. The CDR3 nucleotides are TGTGCCAGCCTAGAGCGTCCCGGGGAGCTGTTTTTT. It codes for CASLERPGELFF.

V is TRBV9 and J is TRBJ1-6; the D gene is possibly TRBD1 (5 bases). This CDR3 region has 15 residues. Between the trimmed V and J ends, which lost 4 bases and 9 bases, there was a span of 17 bases. Germline lookup yields CDR1 SGDLS and CDR2 YYNGEE. CDR3 residues: CASSTSGTEGSPLHF. The CDR3 bases are TGTGCCAGCAGCACCTCCGGGACCGAGGGTTCACCCCTCCACTTT.

V and J are TRBV12-1 and TRBJ2-5. TRBV12-1 is reported as a pseudogene. The CDR3 has 16 residues. In nucleotides, the CDR3 is TGTGCCAGCAGCCTATACGGGACGGAGAAGGGAGAGACCCAGTACTTC. Amino acids: CASSLYGTEKGETQYF.